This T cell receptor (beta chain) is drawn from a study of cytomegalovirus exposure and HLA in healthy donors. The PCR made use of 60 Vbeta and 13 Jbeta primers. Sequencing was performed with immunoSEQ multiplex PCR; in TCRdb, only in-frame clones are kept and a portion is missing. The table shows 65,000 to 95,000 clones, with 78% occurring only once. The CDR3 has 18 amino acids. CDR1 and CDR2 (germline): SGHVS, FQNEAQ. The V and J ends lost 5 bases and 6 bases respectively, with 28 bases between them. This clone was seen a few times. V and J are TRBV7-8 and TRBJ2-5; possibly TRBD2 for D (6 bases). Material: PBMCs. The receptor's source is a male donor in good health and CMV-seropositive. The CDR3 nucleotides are TGTGCCAGCAGCCCCCCTGTCGGTGGCGGGATAGCCCACAAGACCCAGTACTTC. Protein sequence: CASSPPVGGGIAHKTQYF. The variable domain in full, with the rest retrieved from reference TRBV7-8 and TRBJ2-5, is GAGVSQSPRYKVAKRGQDVALRCDPISGHVSLFWYQQALGQGPEFLTYFQNEAQLDKSGLPSDRFFAERPEGSVSTLKIQRTQQEDSAVYLCASSPPVGGGIAHKTQYFGPGTRLLVL.